This T cell receptor (beta chain) appears in the sequencing data of a study of T cells in Graves' hyperthyroidism and ophthalmopathy. The wider study: Peripheral blood was acquired at first diagnosis, ahead of any therapy whatsoever. General study findings and limits: It was a median around 6 months before onset that the model predicted ophthalmopathy.

Disease duration was under 3 months in the ophthalmopathy patients, who also had a Clinical Activity Score of at least 3 and a NOSPECS grade of at least 4. The PBMCs studied were ones that came from 8 to 10 ml fresh peripheral blood. The source material, RNA transcripts, was used to amplify TCR beta CDR3 regions. TCR CDR3 underwent first-round RT-PCR with the HTBI primer set. From the multiplex PCR reads, TCRdb called clonotypes with MiXCR, one entry per CDR3 protein. Of 310,000 or so distinct CDR3 sequences listed, 17% are singletons. There are many counts of this clonotype. Antigen specificity is unknown. V dropped 6 bases and J dropped 8 bases, with 22 bases sitting between them. CDR3 length: 15 residues. Per germline, CDR1 MNHNS and CDR2 SASEGT.

This sequence originates from a woman aged 55-70 years with Graves' ophthalmopathy. Sequencing was done on a sample of blood. This chain links TRBV6-1 with TRBJ1-1; D is perhaps TRBD1 (6 bases). CDR3 residues: CASSEFLRTVSEAFF. As DNA, the CDR3 is TGTGCCAGCAGCGAATTCCTCCGGACAGTTTCCGAAGCTTTCTTT.